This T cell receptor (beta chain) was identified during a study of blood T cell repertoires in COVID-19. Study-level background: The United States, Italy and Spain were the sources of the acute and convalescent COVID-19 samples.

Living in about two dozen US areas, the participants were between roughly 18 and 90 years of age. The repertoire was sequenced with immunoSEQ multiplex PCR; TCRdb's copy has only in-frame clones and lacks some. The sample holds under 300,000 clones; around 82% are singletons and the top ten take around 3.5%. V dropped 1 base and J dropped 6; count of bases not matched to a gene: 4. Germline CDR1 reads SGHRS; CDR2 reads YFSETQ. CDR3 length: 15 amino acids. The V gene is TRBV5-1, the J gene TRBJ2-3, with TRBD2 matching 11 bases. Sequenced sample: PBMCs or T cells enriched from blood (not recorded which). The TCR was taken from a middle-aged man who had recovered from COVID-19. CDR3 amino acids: CASSLTSGGFDTQYF. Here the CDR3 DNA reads TGCGCCAGCAGCTTGACTAGCGGGGGTTTTGATACGCAGTATTTT.